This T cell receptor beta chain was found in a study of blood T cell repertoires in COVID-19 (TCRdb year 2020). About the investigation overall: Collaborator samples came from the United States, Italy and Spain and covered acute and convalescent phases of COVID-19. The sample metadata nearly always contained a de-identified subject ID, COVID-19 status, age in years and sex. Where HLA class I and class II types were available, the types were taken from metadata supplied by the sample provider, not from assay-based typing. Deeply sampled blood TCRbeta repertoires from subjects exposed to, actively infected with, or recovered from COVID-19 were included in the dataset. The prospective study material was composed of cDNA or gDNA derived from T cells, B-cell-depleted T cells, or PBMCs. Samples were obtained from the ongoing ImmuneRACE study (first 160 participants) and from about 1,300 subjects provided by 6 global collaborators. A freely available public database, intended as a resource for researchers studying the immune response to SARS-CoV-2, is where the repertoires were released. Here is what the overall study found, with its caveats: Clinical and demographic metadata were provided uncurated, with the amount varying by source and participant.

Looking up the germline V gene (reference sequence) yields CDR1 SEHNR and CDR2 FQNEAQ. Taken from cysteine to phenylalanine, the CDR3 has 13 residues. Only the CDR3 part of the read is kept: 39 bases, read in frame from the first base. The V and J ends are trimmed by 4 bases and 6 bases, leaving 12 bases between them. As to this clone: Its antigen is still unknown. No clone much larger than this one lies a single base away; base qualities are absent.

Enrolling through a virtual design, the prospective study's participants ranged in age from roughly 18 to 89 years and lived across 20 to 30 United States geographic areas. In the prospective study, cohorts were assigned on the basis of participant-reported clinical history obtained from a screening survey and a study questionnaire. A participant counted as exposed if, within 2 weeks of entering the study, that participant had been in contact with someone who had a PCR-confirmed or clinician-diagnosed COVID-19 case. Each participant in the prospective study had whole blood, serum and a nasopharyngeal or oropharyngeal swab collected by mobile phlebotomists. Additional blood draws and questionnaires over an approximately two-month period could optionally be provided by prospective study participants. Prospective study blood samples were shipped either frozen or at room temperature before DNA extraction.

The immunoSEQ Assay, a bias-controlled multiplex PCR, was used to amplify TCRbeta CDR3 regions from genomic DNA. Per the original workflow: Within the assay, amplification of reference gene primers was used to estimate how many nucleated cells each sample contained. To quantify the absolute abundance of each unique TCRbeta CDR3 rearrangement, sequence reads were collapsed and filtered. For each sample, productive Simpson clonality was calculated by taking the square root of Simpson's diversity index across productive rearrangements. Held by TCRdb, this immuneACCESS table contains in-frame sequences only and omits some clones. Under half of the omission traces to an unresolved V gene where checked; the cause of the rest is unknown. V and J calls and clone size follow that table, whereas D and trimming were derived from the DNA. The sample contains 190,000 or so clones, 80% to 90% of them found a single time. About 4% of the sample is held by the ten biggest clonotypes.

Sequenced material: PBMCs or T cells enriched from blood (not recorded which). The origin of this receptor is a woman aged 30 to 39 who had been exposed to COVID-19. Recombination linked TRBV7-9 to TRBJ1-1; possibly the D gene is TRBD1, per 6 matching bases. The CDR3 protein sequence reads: CASSWGDRPEAFF. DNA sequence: TGTGCCAGCAGCTGGGGTGACAGGCCTGAAGCTTTCTTT. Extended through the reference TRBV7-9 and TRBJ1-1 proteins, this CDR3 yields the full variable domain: DTGVSQNPRHKITKRGQNVTFRCDPISEHNRLYWYRQTLGQGPEFLTYFQNEAQLEKSRLLSDRFSAERPKGSFSTLEIQRTEQGDSAMYLCASSWGDRPEAFFGQGTRLTVV.